This T cell receptor beta chain was captured in a study of cytomegalovirus exposure and HLA in healthy donors. Study-wide findings and caveats: Usually a TCR sequence was rare, but some public TCRs were found in many donors.

J lost 7 bases, V lost 3 bases, and 13 bases had no gene match. In germline, CDR1 is GTSNPN, CDR2 SVGIG (reference sequence). This CDR3 is built from 17 residues. This table comes from immunoSEQ multiplex PCR, and its TCRdb copy is limited to in-frame clones, with some not included. The sample holds 200,000 to 300,000 clones, more than 75% seen once. As regards this clone: Its antigen is not identified.

Specimen: PBMCs. This sequence originates from a woman aged 25-40 years in good health and CMV-seropositive. The chain joins TRBV30 to TRBJ2-4, with 12 bases matching TRBD2. Written as DNA, the CDR3 is TGTGCCTGGAGAGAGATCCGGACTAGCGGGAATGGGAACATTCAGTACTTC. Its protein is CAWREIRTSGNGNIQYF.